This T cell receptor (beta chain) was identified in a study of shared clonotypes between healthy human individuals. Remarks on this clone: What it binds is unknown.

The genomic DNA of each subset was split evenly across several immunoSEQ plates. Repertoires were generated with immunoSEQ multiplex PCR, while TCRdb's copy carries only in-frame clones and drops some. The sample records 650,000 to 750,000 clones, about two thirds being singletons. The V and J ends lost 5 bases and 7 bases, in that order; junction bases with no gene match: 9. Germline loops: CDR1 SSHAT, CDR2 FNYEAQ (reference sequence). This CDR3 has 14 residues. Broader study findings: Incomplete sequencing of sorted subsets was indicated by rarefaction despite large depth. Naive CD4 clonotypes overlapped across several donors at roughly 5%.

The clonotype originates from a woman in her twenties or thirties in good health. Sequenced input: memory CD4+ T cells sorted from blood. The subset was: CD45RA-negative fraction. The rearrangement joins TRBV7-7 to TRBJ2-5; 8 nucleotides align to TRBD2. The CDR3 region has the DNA TGTGCCAGCAGCCCGCGACGGGAGGGAGGGACCCAGTACTTC. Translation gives CASSPRREGGTQYF.